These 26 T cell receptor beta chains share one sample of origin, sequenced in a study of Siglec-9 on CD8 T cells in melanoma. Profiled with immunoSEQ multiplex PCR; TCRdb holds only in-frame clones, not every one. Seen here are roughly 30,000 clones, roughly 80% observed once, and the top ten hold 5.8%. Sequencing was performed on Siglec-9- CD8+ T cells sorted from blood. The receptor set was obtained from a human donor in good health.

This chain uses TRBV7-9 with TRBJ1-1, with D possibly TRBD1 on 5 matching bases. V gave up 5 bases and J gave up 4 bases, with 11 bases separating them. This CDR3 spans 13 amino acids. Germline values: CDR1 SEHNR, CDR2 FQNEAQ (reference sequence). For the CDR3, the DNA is TGTGCCAGCAGCCCGGCGGGGGGCACTGAAGCTTTCTTT. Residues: CASSPAGGTEAFF.

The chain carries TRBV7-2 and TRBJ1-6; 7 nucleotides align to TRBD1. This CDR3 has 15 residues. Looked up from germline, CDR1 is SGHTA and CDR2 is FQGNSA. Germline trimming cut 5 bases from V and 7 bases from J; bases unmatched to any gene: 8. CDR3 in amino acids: CASSPHGRGNSPLHF. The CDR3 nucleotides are TGTGCCAGCAGCCCACACGGCAGGGGGAATTCACCCCTCCACTTT. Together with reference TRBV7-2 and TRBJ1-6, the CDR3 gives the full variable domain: GAGVSQSPSNKVTEKGKDVELRCDPISGHTALYWYRQSLGQGLEFLIYFQGNSAPDKSGLPSDRFSAERTGGSVSTLTIQRTQQEDSAVYLCASSPHGRGNSPLHFGNGTRLTVT.

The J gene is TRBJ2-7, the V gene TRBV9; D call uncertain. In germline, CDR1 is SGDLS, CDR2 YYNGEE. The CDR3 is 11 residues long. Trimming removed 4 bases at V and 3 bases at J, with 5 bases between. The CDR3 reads CASSSGYEQYF. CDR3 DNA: TGTGCCAGCAGCTCGGGCTACGAGCAGTACTTC.

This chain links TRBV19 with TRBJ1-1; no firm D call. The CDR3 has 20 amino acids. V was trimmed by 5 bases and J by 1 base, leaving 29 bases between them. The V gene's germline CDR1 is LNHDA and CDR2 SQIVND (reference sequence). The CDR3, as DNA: TGTGCCAGTAGTCAAACTCTTGGTCAGGCCGTTACAAGGGCGAACACTGAAGCTTTCTTT. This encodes CASSQTLGQAVTRANTEAFF.

The CDR3 here is CASSSLAASYNEQFF. The DNA for the CDR3 is TGTGCCAGCAGCTCACTAGCGGCATCCTACAATGAGCAGTTCTTC. This chain joins TRBV5-5 and TRBJ2-1; TRBD2 matches 8 bases. J lost 1 base, V lost 3 bases, and 3 bases had no gene match. The CDR3 contains 15 residues. Germline V lookup: CDR1 SGHKS, CDR2 YYEKEE (reference sequence).

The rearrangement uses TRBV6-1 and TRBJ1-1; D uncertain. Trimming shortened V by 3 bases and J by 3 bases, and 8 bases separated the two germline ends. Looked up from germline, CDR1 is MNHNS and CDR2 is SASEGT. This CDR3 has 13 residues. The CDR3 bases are TGTGCCAGCAGTGATTTAGGGTACACTGAAGCTTTCTTT. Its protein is CASSDLGYTEAFF.

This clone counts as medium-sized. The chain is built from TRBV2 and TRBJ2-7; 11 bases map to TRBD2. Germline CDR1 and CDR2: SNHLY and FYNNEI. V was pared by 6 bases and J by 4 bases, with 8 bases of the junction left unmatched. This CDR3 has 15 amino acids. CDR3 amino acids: CASSPGTSGLYEQYV. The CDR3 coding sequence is TGTGCCAGCAGCCCAGGGACTAGCGGCCTTTACGAGCAGTACGTC.

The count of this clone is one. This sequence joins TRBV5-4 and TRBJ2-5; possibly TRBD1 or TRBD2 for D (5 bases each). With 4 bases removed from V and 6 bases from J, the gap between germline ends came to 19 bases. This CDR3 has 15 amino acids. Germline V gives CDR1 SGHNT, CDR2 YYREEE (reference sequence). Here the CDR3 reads CASSDGAGDSKTQYF. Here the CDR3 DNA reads TGTGCCAGCAGCGACGGGGCTGGGGATTCGAAGACCCAGTACTTC.

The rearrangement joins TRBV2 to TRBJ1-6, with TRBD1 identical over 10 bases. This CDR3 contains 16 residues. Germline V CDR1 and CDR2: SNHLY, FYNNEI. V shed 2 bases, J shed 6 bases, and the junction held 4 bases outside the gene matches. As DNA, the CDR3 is TGTGCCAGCAGTGAAACGGGACAGGGGCTTAATTCACCCCTCCACTTT. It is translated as CASSETGQGLNSPLHF.

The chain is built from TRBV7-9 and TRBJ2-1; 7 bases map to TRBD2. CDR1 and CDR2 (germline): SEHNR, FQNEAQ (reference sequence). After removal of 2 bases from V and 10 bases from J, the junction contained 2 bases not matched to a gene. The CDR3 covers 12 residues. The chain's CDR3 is CASSLLADEQFF. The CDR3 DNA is TGTGCCAGCAGCTTACTAGCGGACGAGCAGTTCTTC.

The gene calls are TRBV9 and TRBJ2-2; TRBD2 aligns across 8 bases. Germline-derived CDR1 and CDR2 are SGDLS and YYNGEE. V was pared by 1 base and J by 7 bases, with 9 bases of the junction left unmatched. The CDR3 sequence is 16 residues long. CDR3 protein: CASSVKAGAVRGELFF. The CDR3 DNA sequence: TGTGCCAGCAGCGTAAAAGCGGGGGCTGTACGCGGGGAGCTGTTTTTT.

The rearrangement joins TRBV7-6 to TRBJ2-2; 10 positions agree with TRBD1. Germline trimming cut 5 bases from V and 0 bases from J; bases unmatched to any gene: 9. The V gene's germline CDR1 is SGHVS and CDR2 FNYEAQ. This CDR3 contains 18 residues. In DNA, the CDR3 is TGTGCCAGCAGCGGTCCTAGGGACAGGGGAGCGAACACCGGGGAGCTGTTTTTT. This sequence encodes CASSGPRDRGANTGELFF.

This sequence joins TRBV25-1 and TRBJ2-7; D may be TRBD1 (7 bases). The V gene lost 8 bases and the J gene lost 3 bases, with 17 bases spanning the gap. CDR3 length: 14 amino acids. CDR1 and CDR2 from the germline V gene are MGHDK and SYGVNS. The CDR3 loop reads CASGSRGEYYEQYF. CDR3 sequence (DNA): TGTGCCAGCGGAAGCAGGGGGGAGTACTACGAGCAGTACTTC.

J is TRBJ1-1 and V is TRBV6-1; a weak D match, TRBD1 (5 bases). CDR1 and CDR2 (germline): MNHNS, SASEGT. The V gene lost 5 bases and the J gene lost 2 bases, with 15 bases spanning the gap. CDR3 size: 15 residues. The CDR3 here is CASSLGDGVNTEAFF. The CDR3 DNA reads TGTGCCAGCAGTTTGGGGGACGGAGTAAACACTGAAGCTTTCTTT.

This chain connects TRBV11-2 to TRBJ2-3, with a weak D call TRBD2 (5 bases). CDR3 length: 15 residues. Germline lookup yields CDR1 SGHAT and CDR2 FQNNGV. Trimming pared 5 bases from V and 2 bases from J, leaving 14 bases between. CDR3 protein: CASSTPAVSTDTQYF. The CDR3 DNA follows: TGTGCCAGCAGCACACCAGCGGTTTCCACAGATACGCAGTATTTT.

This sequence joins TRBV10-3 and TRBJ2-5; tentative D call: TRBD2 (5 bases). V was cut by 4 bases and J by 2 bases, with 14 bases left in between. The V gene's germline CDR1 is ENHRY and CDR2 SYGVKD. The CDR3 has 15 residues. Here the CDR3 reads CAISGAEALQETQYF. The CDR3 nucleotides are TGTGCCATCAGTGGGGCGGAGGCTTTACAAGAGACCCAGTACTTC.

CDR3 nucleotide sequence: TGTGCCAGCAGTCCCCAGAGTAAGAGCAATCAGCCCCAGCATTTT. Translated: CASSPQSKSNQPQHF. The rearrangement uses TRBV27 and TRBJ1-5; D not certain. CDR1 and CDR2 (germline): MNHEY, SMNVEV (reference sequence). The CDR3 loop spans 15 amino acids. V shed 5 bases and J shed 1 base, with 12 bases lying between them.

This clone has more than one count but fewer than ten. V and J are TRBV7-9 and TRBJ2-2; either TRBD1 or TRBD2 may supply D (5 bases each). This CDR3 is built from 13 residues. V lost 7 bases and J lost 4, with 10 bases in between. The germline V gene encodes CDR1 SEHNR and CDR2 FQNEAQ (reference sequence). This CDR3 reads CASTPGLTGELFF. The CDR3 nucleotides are TGTGCCAGCACCCCGGGGCTCACCGGGGAGCTGTTTTTT.

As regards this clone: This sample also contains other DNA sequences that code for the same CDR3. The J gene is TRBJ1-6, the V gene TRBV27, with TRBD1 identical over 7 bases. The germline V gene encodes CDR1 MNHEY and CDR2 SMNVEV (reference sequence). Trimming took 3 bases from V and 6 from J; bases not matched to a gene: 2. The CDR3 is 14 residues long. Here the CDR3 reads CASSLNRGNSPLHF. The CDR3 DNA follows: TGTGCCAGCAGTTTGAACAGGGGTAATTCACCCCTCCACTTT.

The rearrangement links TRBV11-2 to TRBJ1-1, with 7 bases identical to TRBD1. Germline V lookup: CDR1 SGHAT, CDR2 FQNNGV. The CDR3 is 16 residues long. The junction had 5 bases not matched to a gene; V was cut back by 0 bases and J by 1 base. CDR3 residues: CASSLEGGAGNTEAFF. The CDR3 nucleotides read TGTGCCAGCAGCTTAGAAGGGGGCGCGGGGAACACTGAAGCTTTCTTT.

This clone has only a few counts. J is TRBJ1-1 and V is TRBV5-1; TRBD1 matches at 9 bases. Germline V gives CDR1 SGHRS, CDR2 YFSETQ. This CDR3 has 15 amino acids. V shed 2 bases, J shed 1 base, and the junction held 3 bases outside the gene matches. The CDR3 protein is CASSLATGGNTEAFF. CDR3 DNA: TGCGCCAGCAGCTTAGCGACAGGGGGGAACACTGAAGCTTTCTTT.

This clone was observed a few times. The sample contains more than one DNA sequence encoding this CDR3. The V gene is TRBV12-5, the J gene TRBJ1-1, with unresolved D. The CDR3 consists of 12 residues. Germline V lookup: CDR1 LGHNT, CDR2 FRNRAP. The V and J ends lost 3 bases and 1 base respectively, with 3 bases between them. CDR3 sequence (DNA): TGTGCTAGTGGTTTAGGGAACACTGAAGCTTTCTTT. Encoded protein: CASGLGNTEAFF.

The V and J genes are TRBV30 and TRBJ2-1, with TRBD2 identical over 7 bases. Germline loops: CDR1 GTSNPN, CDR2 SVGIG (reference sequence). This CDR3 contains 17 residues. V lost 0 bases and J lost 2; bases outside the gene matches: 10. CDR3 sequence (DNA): TGTGCCTGGAGTGTACTCGAGCGGGGATCAACCTACAATGAGCAGTTCTTC. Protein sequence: CAWSVLERGSTYNEQFF.

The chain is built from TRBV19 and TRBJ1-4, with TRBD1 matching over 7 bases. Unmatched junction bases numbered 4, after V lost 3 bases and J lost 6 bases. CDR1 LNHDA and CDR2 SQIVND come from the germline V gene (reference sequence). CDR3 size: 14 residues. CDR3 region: CASSMTGLDEKLFF. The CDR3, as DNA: TGTGCCAGTAGTATGACAGGGCTGGATGAAAAACTGTTTTTT. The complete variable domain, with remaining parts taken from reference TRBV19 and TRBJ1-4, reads DGGITQSPKYLFRKEGQNVTLSCEQNLNHDAMYWYRQDPGQGLRLIYYSQIVNDFQKGDIAEGYSVSREKKESFPLTVTSAQKNPTAFYLCASSMTGLDEKLFFGSGTQLSVL.

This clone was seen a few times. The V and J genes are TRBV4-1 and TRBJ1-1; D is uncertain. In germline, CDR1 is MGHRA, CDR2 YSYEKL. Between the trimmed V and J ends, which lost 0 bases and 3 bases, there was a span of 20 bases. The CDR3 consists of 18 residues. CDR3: CASSQEPYGPPGYTEAFF. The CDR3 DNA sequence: TGCGCCAGCAGCCAAGAACCATACGGGCCTCCGGGGTACACTGAAGCTTTCTTT.

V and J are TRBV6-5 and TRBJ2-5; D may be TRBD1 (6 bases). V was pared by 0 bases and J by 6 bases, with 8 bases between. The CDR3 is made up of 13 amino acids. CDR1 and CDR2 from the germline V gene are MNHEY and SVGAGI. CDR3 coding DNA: TGTGCCAGCAGTTACTCGGGGGCCCAGACCCAGTACTTC. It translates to CASSYSGAQTQYF.